These 12 T cell receptor beta chains came from one sample sequenced in a study of identical twins. TCRdb itself ran the 5' RACE reads through MiXCR, one entry per CDR3 protein. This table holds 250,000 to 350,000 distinct CDR3 sequences, 9.5% found once. These data also formed part of another study, on yellow fever vaccine responses in identical twins.

The sequencing input was CD8+ T cells sorted from blood. The receptors originated from a young woman in good health.

This clonotype came up many times. The J gene is TRBJ2-7, the V gene TRBV9, with D possibly being TRBD1 (6 bases). In germline, CDR1 is SGDLS, CDR2 YYNGEE. The CDR3 is 14 amino acids. Trimming took 3 bases from V and 5 from J, leaving 15 bases between them. CDR3 coding DNA: TGTGCCAGCAGCGGGACGACAGGCGTCCACGAGCAGTACTTC. It codes for CASSGTTGVHEQYF.

This clonotype appeared once. This sequence joins TRBV7-8 and TRBJ2-1; TRBD2 matches at 14 bases. V gave up 5 bases and J gave up 9 bases; unmatched junction bases: 9. CDR1 is SGHVS and CDR2 is FQNEAQ in the germline V gene. The CDR3 contains 16 residues. CDR3 region: CASSGPGLAGGGEQFF. Here the CDR3 DNA reads TGTGCCAGCAGCGGCCCAGGACTAGCGGGAGGAGGTGAGCAGTTCTTC.

This clonotype was counted at least ten times. V is TRBV4-2 and J is TRBJ2-4; D remains unclear. Germline loops: CDR1 LGHNA, CDR2 YNFKEQ. The CDR3 sequence is 12 residues long. Trimming took off 0 bases at V and 13 bases at J, with 10 bases between the two ends. CDR3 sequence reads: CASSQDAQGQYF. The CDR3 bases are TGTGCCAGCAGCCAAGATGCCCAAGGGCAGTACTTC.

This chain connects TRBV3-1 to TRBJ2-3, with D uncertain. Trimming removed 0 bases from V and 2 bases from J, with 9 bases in between. Germline-derived CDR1 and CDR2 are LGHDT and YNNKEL (reference sequence). CDR3 length equals 15 residues. The CDR3 DNA follows: TGTGCCAGCAGCCAAGAGATGGGGTACACAGATACGCAGTATTTT. It codes for CASSQEMGYTDTQYF.

The J gene is TRBJ2-2, the V gene TRBV29-1, with D uncertain. V was pared by 3 bases and J by 0 bases, with 8 bases between. Per germline, CDR1 SQVTM and CDR2 ANQGSEA. The CDR3 covers 14 residues. The DNA for the CDR3 is TGCAGCGTTGAGGATCCCCCGAACACCGGGGAGCTGTTTTTT. As protein: CSVEDPPNTGELFF.

The rearrangement uses TRBV7-9 and TRBJ2-1; TRBD2 matches at 11 bases. This CDR3 contains 14 residues. V lost 4 bases, J lost 7 bases, and 3 bases stayed unmatched. Germline V gene data show CDR1 as SEHNR and CDR2 as FQNEAQ (reference sequence). CDR3 DNA sequence: TGTGCCAGCAGCTCTAGCGGGGGGTGGAATGAGCAGTTCTTC. Residues: CASSSSGGWNEQFF.

The CDR3 protein is CASTDLRDSHYEQYF. The DNA for the CDR3 is TGTGCCAGCACCGACCTCCGGGACTCACACTACGAGCAGTACTTC. The chain has TRBV6-1 and TRBJ2-7; D may be TRBD2 (6 bases). The CDR3 has 15 residues. The V end lost 7 bases, the J end lost 3 bases, and 19 bases lay between the germline ends. CDR1 and CDR2 from the germline V gene are MNHNS and SASEGT.

This clonotype was observed a handful of times. The genes are TRBV2 and TRBJ2-7; 8 nucleotides line up with TRBD1. The V segment lost 2 bases and the J segment 2 bases; nucleotides outside the gene matches: 14. Per the germline V gene, CDR1 is SNHLY and CDR2 is FYNNEI. This CDR3 comprises 18 residues. CDR3 residues: CASSESGFPWTGTYEQYF. The DNA for the CDR3 is TGTGCCAGCAGTGAATCGGGGTTTCCTTGGACAGGGACCTACGAGCAGTACTTC.

This clonotype was observed a few times. The V and J genes are TRBV5-1 and TRBJ2-7; D might be TRBD1 or TRBD2, each matching 5 bases. The V end lost 1 base, the J end lost 3 bases, and 11 bases lay between the germline ends. There are 14 residues in the CDR3. Germline loops: CDR1 SGHRS, CDR2 YFSETQ. CDR3 region: CASSLRGPDYEQYF. The CDR3 coding sequence is TGCGCCAGCAGCTTGAGGGGACCTGACTACGAGCAGTACTTC.

This clonotype was seen a handful of times. The chain is built from TRBV7-2 and TRBJ2-1; the match to TRBD2 covers 12 bases. Germline V CDR1 and CDR2: SGHTA, FQGNSA. The length of the CDR3 is 21 residues. Unmatched junction bases numbered 20, after V lost 0 bases and J lost 8 bases. CDR3 residues: CASSLAPGTLSTSGRGYEQFF. CDR3 bases: TGTGCCAGCAGCTTAGCCCCTGGCACTCTATCGACTAGCGGGAGAGGGTATGAGCAGTTCTTC.

Many counts were recorded for this clonotype. The chain couples TRBV9 to TRBJ2-5; D remains ambiguous. Trimming took off 0 bases at V and 3 bases at J, with 6 bases between the two ends. This CDR3 region has 13 residues. Looked up from germline, CDR1 is SGDLS and CDR2 is YYNGEE. The CDR3 DNA is TGTGCCAGCAGCGTAGGATCTAAAGAGACCCAGTACTTC. Its translation is CASSVGSKETQYF. The full variable domain, in which reference TRBV9 and TRBJ2-5 provide the parts outside the CDR3, is DSGVTQTPKHLITATGQRVTLRCSPRSGDLSVYWYQQSLDQGLQFLIQYYNGEERAKGNILERFSAQQFPDLHSELNLSSLELGDSALYFCASSVGSKETQYFGPGTRLLVL.

This clonotype occurred a few times. The chain's CDR3 is CASSEFAGGIYEQYF. As DNA, the CDR3 is TGTGCCAGCAGTGAATTTGCAGGGGGTATCTACGAGCAGTACTTC. The V gene is TRBV6-1, the J gene TRBJ2-7; TRBD1 aligns across 7 bases. V gave up 2 bases and J gave up 3 bases; unmatched junction bases: 7. The CDR3 loop spans 15 amino acids. Germline V gives CDR1 MNHNS, CDR2 SASEGT.